The sequence of this TCR beta chain was determined in a study of molecular identifiers for immune sequencing clone quantification. The germline V gene has CDR1 GTSNPN and CDR2 SVGIG (reference sequence). Trimming left V 0 bases short and J 7 bases short, with 10 bases between. The CDR3 length is 12 residues. This clonotype was seen repeatedly, ten times or more. MiXCR was run by TCRdb on the PCR reads, yielding one entry per CDR3 protein. The sample shows 88,000 or so distinct CDR3 sequences, around 23% of them seen only once. A CD8+CD4-CCR7+CD45RA+ gate was used to sort naive CD8 T cells. The sequence derives from a human donor in good health. Some libraries in this study had Jurkat cell RNA spiked in. The sequencing input was naive CD8+ T cells from blood, with Jurkat cell RNA spiked in. Subset reported: FACS-sorted CD8+CD4-CCR7+CD45RA+ naive T cells. The rearrangement joins TRBV30 to TRBJ2-7; D unresolved. For the CDR3, the DNA is TGTGCCTGGAGTGTCCCTCCCGGGGAGCAGTACTTC. It codes for CAWSVPPGEQYF.